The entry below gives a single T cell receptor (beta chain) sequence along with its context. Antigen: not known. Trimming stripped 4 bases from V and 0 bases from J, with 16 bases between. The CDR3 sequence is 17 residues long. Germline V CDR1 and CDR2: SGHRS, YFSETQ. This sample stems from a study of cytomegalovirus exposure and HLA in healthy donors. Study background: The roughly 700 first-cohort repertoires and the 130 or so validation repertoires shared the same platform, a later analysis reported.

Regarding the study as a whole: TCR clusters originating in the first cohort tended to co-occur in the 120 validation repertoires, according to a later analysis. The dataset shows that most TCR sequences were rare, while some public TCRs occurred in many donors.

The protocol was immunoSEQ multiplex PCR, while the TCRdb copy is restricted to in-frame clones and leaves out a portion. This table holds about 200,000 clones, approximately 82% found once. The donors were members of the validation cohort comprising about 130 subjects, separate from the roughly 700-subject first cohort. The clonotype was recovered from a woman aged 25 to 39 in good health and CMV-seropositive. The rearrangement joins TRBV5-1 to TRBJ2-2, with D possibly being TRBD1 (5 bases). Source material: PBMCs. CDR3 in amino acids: CASSLNARETNTGELFF. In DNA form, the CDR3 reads TGCGCCAGCAGCCTAAACGCCAGGGAAACGAACACCGGGGAGCTGTTTTTT.